The rows below give T cell receptor beta chains drawn from one sample of a study of glioma-infiltrating T cells. TCRdb reprocessed the multiplex PCR reads with MiXCR, giving one entry per CDR3 protein. Of about 400,000 distinct CDR3 sequences listed, roughly two fifths are singletons. The sample taken for sequencing was glioma tissue, nonneoplastic brain tissue, or PBMCs (not recorded which). The source of these receptors is a human donor with low-grade glioma or glioblastoma, undergoing nonglioma brain surgery, or in good health (not recorded which). Both conserved end residues are part of each CDR3. D genes are given only for firm matches. For some rows the clone size is stated as once, few or many, or as a class when expanded; others skip it.

size	D	J	V	length	DNA	CDR3
few	TRBD1	TRBJ2-7	TRBV4-1	18	TGCGCCAGCAGCCAAGATACGAGACAGGGAATATTCTCCTACGAGCAGTACTTC	CASSQDTRQGIFSYEQYF
few	TRBD1	TRBJ2-7	TRBV20-1	14	TGCAGTGCTACCCGGGACAGGGGAAGCTACGAGCAGTACTTC	CSATRDRGSYEQYF
.	TRBD1	TRBJ1-6	TRBV2	14	TGTGCCAGCAACCGGGACAGGGTTGGTTCACCCCTCCACTTT	CASNRDRVGSPLHF
.	.	TRBJ2-1	TRBV5-1	15	TGCGCCAGCAGCTGGAGTTGGAGCTCCTACAATGAGCAGTTCTTC	CASSWSWSSYNEQFF
.	.	TRBJ1-1	TRBV20-1	15	TGCAGTGCTCCAACGGGCAGGGTAATGAACACTGAAGCTTTCTTT	CSAPTGRVMNTEAFF
few	.	TRBJ2-1	TRBV4-1	14	TGCGCCAGCAGCCGTTCCGGGACCTACAATGAGCAGTTCTTC	CASSRSGTYNEQFF
many	TRBD1	TRBJ2-2	TRBV24-1	16	TGTGCCACCAGTGATCCCGGGACAGGGGTCACCGGGGAGCTGTTTTTT	CATSDPGTGVTGELFF
.	.	TRBJ2-7	TRBV20-1	14	TGCAGTGCTAGAGATCGACGGGAACGGGACGAGCAGTACTTC	CSARDRRERDEQYF
few	.	TRBJ1-1	TRBV6-2/TRBV6-3	13	TGTGCCAGCAGTTTAGCTGGCCCCACCGCAGCTTTCTTT	CASSLAGPTAAFF
.	TRBD2	TRBJ2-5	TRBV6-2/TRBV6-3	13	TGTGCCAGCAGTTATCTAGCGGAAGAGACCCAGTACTTC	CASSYLAEETQYF